This T cell receptor (beta chain) was retrieved from a study of PD-L1 blockade in urothelial cancer. Overall study: Patients commenced intravenous atezolizumab, 1,200 mg every 3 weeks, around 2014. Most patients, about 85% of the roughly 30, were males with bladder-origin cancer. Blood was subjected to analysis at 3 weeks (second dose) and 6 weeks following treatment start.

The diagnosis in patients was locally advanced or metastatic urothelial carcinoma. The CDR3 runs to 15 residues. Germline V gene lookup returns CDR1 MNHNS and CDR2 SASEGT. J gave up 1 base and V 4 bases, and 3 bases lay outside the gene matches. The protocol was immunoSEQ multiplex PCR, while the TCRdb copy is restricted to in-frame clones and leaves out a portion. This table holds about 110,000 clones, approximately 85% found once. The chain couples TRBV6-1 to TRBJ1-5; 8 bases are shared with TRBD1. The TCR was taken from a man aged 50-60 years with urothelial cancer. The sequencing here drew on PBMCs, taken around atezolizumab (anti-PD-L1) treatment. CDR3 coding DNA: TGTGCCAGCAGTGTGGACAGGGCCAGCAATCAGCCCCAGCATTTT. This encodes CASSVDRASNQPQHF.